This T cell receptor (beta chain) comes out of a study of cytomegalovirus exposure and HLA in healthy donors. Study findings and constraints: Reported performance of the classifier showed diagnosis of cytomegalovirus status with high specificity and sensitivity. Altogether, some 170 TCR beta chains were recorded as cytomegalovirus-associated.

About this clone itself: Its specificity is unknown.

Using immunoSEQ multiplex PCR, the repertoire was profiled, and TCRdb retains in-frame clones only, with some absent. The repertoire holds 90,000 to 130,000 clones, with around 85% as singletons. Looked up from germline, CDR1 is SGHRS and CDR2 is YFSETQ. The CDR3 is made up of 15 amino acids. V gave up 4 bases and J gave up 11 bases, with 22 bases separating them. The clonotype comes from a woman aged 18-29 years in good health and CMV-seronegative. This chain joins TRBV5-1 and TRBJ1-5; D uncertain. The specimen was PBMCs. CDR3 sequence (DNA): TGCGCCAGCAGCCTGACCGACTTCGACCAAGGAGCCCAGCATTTT. It specifies CASSLTDFDQGAQHF.